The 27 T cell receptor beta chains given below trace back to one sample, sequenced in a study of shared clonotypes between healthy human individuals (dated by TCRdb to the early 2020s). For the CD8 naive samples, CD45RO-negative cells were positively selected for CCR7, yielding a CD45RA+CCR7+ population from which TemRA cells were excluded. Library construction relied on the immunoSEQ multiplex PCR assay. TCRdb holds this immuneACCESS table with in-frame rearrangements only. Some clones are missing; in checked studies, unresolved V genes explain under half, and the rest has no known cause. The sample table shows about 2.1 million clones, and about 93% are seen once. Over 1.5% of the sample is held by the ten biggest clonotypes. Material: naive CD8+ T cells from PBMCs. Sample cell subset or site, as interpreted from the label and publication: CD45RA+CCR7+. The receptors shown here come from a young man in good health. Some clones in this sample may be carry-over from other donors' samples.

CDR3 amino acids: CASSSSLATQETQYF. The DNA for the CDR3 is TGTGCCAGCAGCTCGTCATTGGCTACCCAAGAGACCCAGTACTTC. The gene calls are TRBV11-2 and TRBJ2-5; D ambiguous. V lost 4 bases and J 1 base, leaving 13 bases between the germline ends. The CDR3 totals 15 residues. CDR1 SGHAT and CDR2 FQNNGV come from the germline V gene.

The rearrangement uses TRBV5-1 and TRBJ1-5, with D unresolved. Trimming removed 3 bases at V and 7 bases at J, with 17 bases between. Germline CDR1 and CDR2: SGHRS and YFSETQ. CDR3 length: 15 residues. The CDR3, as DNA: TGCGCCAGCAGCTCTGGTGTAGGGTCGGGGCAGCCCCAGCATTTT. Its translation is CASSSGVGSGQPQHF.

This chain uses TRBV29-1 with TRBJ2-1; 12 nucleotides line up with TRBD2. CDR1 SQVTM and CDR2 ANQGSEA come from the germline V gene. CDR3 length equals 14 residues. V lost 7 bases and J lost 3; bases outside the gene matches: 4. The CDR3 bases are TGCAGCGGCGGACTAGCGGGATTCTACAATGAGCAGTTCTTC. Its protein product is CSGGLAGFYNEQFF.

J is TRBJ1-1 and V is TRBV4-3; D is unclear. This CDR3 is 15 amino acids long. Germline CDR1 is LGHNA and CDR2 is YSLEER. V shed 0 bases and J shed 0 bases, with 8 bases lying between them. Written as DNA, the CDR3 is TGCGCCAGCAGCCAAGATATGAGGATGAACACTGAAGCTTTCTTT. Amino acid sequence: CASSQDMRMNTEAFF.

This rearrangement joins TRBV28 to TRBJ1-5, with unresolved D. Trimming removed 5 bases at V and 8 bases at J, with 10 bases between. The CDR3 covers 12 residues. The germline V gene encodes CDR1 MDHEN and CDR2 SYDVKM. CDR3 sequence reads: CASSRILKPQHF. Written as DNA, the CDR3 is TGTGCCAGCAGTCGGATTTTAAAGCCCCAGCATTTT.

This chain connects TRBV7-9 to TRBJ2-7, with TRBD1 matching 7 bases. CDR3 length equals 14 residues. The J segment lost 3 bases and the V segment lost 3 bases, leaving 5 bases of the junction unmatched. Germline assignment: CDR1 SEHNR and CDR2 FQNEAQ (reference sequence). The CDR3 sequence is CASSFGSGGYEQYF. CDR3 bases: TGTGCCAGCAGCTTCGGGTCAGGGGGCTACGAGCAGTACTTC.

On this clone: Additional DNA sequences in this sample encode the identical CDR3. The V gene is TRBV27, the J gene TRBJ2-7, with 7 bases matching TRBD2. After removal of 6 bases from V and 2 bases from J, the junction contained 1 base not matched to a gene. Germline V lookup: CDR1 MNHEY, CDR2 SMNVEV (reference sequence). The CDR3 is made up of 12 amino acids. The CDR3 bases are TGTGCCAGCAGGGGGGGGGCCTACGAGCAGTACTTC. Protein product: CASRGGAYEQYF.

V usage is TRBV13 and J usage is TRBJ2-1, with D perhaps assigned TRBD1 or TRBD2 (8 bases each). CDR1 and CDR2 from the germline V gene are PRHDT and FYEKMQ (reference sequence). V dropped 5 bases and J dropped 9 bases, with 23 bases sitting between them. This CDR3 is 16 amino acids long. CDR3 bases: TGTGCCAGCAGCCCCTGGTTGATAGCGGGGACAGGTGAGCAGTTCTTC. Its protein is CASSPWLIAGTGEQFF.

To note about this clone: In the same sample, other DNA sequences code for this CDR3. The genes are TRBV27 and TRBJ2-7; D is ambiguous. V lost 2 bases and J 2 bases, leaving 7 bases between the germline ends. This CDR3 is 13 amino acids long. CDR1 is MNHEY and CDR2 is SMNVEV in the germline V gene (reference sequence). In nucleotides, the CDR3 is TGTGCCAGCAGTTTAGGCGGTACCTACGAGCAGTACTTC. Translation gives CASSLGGTYEQYF.

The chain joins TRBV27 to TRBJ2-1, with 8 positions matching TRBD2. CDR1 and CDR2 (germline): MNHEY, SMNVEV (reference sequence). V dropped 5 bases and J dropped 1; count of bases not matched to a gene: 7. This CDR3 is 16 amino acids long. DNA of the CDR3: TGTGCCAGCAGTCCGGGGGCGGGGGGATCCTACAATGAGCAGTTCTTC. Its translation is CASSPGAGGSYNEQFF.

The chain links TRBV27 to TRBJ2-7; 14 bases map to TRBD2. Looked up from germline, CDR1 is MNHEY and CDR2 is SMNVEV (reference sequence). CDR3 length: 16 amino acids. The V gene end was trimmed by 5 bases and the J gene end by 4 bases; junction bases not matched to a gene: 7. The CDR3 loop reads CASSGRTSGRLYEQYF. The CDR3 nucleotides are TGTGCCAGCAGTGGACGGACTAGCGGGAGGTTGTACGAGCAGTACTTC.

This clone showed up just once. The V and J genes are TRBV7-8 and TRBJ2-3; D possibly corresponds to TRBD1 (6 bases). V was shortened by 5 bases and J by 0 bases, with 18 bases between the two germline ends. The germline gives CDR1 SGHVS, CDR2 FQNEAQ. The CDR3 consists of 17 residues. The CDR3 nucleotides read TGTGCCAGCAGCCGCTACCAGGGACAAACAAGCACAGATACGCAGTATTTT. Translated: CASSRYQGQTSTDTQYF.

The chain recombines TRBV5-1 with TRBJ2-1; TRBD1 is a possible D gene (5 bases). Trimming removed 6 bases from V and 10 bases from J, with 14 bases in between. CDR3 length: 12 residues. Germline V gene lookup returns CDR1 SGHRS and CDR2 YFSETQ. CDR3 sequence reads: CASNLEGVEQFF. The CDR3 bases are TGCGCCAGCAATCTAGAAGGGGTGGAGCAGTTCTTC.

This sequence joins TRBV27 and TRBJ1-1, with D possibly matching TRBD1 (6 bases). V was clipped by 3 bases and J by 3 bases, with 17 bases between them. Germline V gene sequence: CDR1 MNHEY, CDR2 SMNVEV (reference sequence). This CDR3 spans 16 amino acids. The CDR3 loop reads CASSFSGGQFYTEAFF. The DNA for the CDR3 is TGTGCCAGCAGTTTCTCTGGTGGACAGTTCTACACTGAAGCTTTCTTT.

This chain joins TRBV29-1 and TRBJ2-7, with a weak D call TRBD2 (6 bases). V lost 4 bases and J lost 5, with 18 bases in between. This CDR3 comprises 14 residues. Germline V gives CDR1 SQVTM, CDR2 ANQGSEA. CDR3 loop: CSVAEGRQGHEQYF. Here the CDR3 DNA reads TGCAGCGTTGCAGAGGGGAGGCAGGGCCACGAGCAGTACTTC.

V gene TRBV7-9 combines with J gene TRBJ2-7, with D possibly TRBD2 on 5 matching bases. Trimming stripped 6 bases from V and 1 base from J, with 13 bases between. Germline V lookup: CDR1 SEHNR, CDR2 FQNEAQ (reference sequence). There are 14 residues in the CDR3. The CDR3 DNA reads TGTGCCAGCAGGGACGGGAAGGGTTCCTACGAGCAGTACTTC. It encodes CASRDGKGSYEQYF.

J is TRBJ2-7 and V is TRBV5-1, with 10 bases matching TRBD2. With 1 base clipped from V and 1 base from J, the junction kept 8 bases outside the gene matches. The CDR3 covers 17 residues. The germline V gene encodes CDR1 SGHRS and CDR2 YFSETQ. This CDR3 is CASSLTTTSGDSYEQYF. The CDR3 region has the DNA TGCGCCAGCAGCTTGACAACCACTAGCGGGGATTCCTACGAGCAGTACTTC.

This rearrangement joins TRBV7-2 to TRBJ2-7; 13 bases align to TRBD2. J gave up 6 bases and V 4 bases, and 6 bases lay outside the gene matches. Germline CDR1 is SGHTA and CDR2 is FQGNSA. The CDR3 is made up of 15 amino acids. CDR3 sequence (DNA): TGTGCCAGCAGCTACCGACTAGCGGGAGGCCGCGAGCAGTACTTC. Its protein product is CASSYRLAGGREQYF.

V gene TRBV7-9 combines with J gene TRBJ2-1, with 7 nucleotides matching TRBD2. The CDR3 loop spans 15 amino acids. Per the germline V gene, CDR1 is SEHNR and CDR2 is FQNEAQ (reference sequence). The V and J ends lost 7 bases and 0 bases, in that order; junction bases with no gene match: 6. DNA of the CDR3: TGTGCCAGCATCACGAGCGGGACCTCCTACAATGAGCAGTTCTTC. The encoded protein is CASITSGTSYNEQFF.

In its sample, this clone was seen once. CDR3 sequence: CASSLGRVDEQYF. In DNA, the CDR3 is TGTGCCAGCAGCTTGGGCAGGGTGGACGAGCAGTACTTC. The chain uses TRBV5-4 and TRBJ2-7; possible D gene TRBD1, 5 bases. Trimming stripped 0 bases from V and 5 bases from J, with 9 bases between. Germline V gene lookup returns CDR1 SGHNT and CDR2 YYREEE (reference sequence). The CDR3 runs 13 residues.

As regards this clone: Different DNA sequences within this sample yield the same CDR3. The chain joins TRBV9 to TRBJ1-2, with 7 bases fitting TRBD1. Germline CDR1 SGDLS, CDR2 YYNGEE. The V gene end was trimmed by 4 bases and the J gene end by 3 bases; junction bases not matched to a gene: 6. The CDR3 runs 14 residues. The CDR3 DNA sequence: TGTGCCAGCAGCACACGACAGGGCGACTATGGCTACACCTTC. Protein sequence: CASSTRQGDYGYTF.

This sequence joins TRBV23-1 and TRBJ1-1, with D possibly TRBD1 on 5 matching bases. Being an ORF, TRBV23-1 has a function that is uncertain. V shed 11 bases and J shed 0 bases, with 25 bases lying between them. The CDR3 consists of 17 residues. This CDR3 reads CARIVGGWVTMNTEAFF. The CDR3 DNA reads TGCGCCCGCATAGTTGGGGGGTGGGTGACGATGAACACTGAAGCTTTCTTT.

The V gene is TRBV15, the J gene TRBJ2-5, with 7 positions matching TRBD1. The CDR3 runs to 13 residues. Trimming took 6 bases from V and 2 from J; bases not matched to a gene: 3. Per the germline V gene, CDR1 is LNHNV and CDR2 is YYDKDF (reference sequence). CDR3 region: CATRTGEQETQYF. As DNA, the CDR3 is TGTGCCACCAGAACAGGGGAGCAAGAGACCCAGTACTTC. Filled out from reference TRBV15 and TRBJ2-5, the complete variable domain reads DAMVIQNPRYQVTQFGKPVTLSCSQTLNHNVMYWYQQKSSQAPKLLFHYYDKDFNNEADTPDNFQSRRPNTSFCFLDIRSPGLGDTAMYLCATRTGEQETQYFGPGTRLLVL.

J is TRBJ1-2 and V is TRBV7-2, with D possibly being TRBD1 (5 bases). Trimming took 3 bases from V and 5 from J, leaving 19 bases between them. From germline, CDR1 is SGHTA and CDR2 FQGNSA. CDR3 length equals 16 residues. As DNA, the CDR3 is TGTGCCAGCAGCTTGGCCCCTTCAGGGCTAGTTTATGGCTACACCTTC. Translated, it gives CASSLAPSGLVYGYTF.

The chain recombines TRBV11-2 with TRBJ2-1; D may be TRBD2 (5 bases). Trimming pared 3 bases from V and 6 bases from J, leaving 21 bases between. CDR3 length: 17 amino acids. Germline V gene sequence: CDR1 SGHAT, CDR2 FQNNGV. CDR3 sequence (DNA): TGTGCCAGCAGCTTCCCGGAGGTTCAGCTTGGCCCCAATGAGCAGTTCTTC. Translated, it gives CASSFPEVQLGPNEQFF.

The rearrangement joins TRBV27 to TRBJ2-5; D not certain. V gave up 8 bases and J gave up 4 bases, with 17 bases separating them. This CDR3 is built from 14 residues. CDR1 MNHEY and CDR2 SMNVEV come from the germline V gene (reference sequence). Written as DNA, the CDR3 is TGTGCCAGCGGCCCCCTGGTAGCATTAGAGACCCAGTACTTC. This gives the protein CASGPLVALETQYF.

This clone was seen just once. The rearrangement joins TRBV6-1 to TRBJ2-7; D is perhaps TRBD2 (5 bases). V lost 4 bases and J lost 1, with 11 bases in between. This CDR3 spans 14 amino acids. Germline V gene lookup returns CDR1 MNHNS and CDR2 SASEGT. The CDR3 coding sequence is TGTGCCAGCAGTGGGACGGGATCTTCCTACGAGCAGTACTTC. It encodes CASSGTGSSYEQYF.